These 14 T cell receptor beta chains were all obtained from the same sample, sequenced in a study of early T cells in non-severe SARS-CoV-2 infection. TCRdb ran MiXCR on the 5' RACE reads and lists one entry per CDR3 protein. The sample includes 85,000 to 100,000 distinct CDR3 sequences, around 17% of them seen just once. Material: whole blood. Receptors were obtained from an adult who was a healthcare worker with PCR-confirmed SARS-CoV-2 infection or an uninfected control (not recorded which).

The chain joins TRBV20-1 to TRBJ2-3; perhaps TRBD1 as D (6 bases). CDR3 length: 12 amino acids. Germline V gives CDR1 DFQATT, CDR2 SNEGSKA (reference sequence). The V end lost 3 bases, the J end lost 5 bases, and 9 bases lay between the germline ends. CDR3 amino acids: CSARDSLDTQYF. The CDR3 DNA is TGCAGTGCTAGGGACAGCCTAGATACGCAGTATTTT.

V is TRBV5-1 and J is TRBJ2-3, with TRBD1 as a possible D gene (6 bases). The CDR3 runs to 16 residues. From germline, CDR1 is SGHRS and CDR2 YFSETQ. Trimming took off 4 bases at V and 0 bases at J, with 15 bases between the two ends. The CDR3 spells CASSRTGQTSTDTQYF. Here the CDR3 DNA reads TGCGCCAGCAGCAGAACAGGGCAAACTAGCACAGATACGCAGTATTTT.

This clonotype was detected only a few times. V is TRBV20-1 and J is TRBJ2-1, with D possibly TRBD2 on 6 matching bases. The length of the CDR3 is 14 residues. CDR1 DFQATT and CDR2 SNEGSKA come from the germline V gene (reference sequence). The V gene lost 6 bases and the J gene lost 9 bases, with 21 bases spanning the gap. The CDR3 DNA reads TGCAGTGCCGTACCGGGACTTAGAAATACTGAGCAGTTCTTC. Amino acid sequence: CSAVPGLRNTEQFF.

The chain couples TRBV5-1 to TRBJ2-7; D is ambiguous. Trimming removed 5 bases at V and 0 bases at J, with 15 bases between. The germline V gene has CDR1 SGHRS and CDR2 YFSETQ. The CDR3 length is 15 residues. The CDR3 here is CASSDGPDPSYEQYF. The CDR3 nucleotides are TGCGCCAGCAGTGATGGACCAGACCCCTCCTACGAGCAGTACTTC. The variable domain in full, completed from reference TRBV5-1 and TRBJ2-7, reads KAGVTQTPRYLIKTRGQQVTLSCSPISGHRSVSWYQQTPGQGLQFLFEYFSETQRNKGNFPGRFSGRQFSNSRSEMNVSTLELGDSALYLCASSDGPDPSYEQYFGPGTRLTVT.

This sequence joins TRBV7-2 and TRBJ2-1, with 11 bases lining up with TRBD1. The CDR3 consists of 14 residues. The germline gives CDR1 SGHTA, CDR2 FQGNSA. V dropped 5 bases and J dropped 7; count of bases not matched to a gene: 4. The CDR3 loop reads CASSIGQGANEQFF. CDR3 nucleotides: TGTGCCAGCAGCATCGGACAGGGGGCGAATGAGCAGTTCTTC. Using reference TRBV7-2 and TRBJ2-1 for the parts outside the CDR3, the full variable domain is GAGVSQSPSNKVTEKGKDVELRCDPISGHTALYWYRQSLGQGLEFLIYFQGNSAPDKSGLPSDRFSAERTGGSVSTLTIQRTQQEDSAVYLCASSIGQGANEQFFGPGTRLTVL.

This clonotype was detected only a few times. V gene TRBV6-2 or TRBV6-3 combines with J gene TRBJ2-2, with D perhaps being TRBD1 or TRBD2 (6 bases each). This CDR3 region has 16 residues. Per the germline V gene, CDR1 is MNHEY and CDR2 is SVGEGT. Trimming removed 0 bases from V and 3 bases from J, with 11 bases in between. The CDR3: CASSYSVRGDTGELFF. In nucleotides, the CDR3 is TGTGCCAGCAGTTACTCAGTGAGGGGGGACACCGGGGAGCTGTTTTTT.

Comment on this clonotype: A much more abundant neighbour one base away suggests this may be a read error. The chain combines TRBV20-1 with TRBJ2-1; 8 bases fit TRBD1. Per the germline V gene, CDR1 is DFQATT and CDR2 is SNEGSKA (reference sequence). The CDR3 is made up of 16 amino acids. CDR3 DNA sequence: TGCAGTGCTAGCCCTCCGGGACAGGCTACCTACAATGAGCAGCTCTTC. Translating gives CSASPPGQATYNEQLF.

The table lists this clonotype with a few counts. V gene TRBV11-2 combines with J gene TRBJ1-4; D gene unclear. V was trimmed by 1 base and J by 6 bases, leaving 12 bases between them. From germline, CDR1 is SGHAT and CDR2 FQNNGV. The CDR3 is made up of 15 amino acids. CDR3 coding DNA: TGTGCCAGCAGCTTAGGGGGAGGAGGCGATGAAAAACTGTTTTTT. Protein: CASSLGGGGDEKLFF. The full variable domain, with the rest looked up from reference TRBV11-2 and TRBJ1-4, is EAGVAQSPRYKIIEKRQSVAFWCNPISGHATLYWYQQILGQGPKLLIQFQNNGVVDDSQLPKDRFSAERLKGVDSTLKIQPAKLEDSAVYLCASSLGGGGDEKLFFGSGTQLSVL.

This chain uses TRBV6-2 or TRBV6-3 with TRBJ2-6, with D possibly being TRBD1 (6 bases). The germline gives CDR1 MNHEY, CDR2 SVGEGT. CDR3 length: 16 amino acids. With 4 bases removed from V and 5 bases from J, the gap between germline ends came to 15 bases. The CDR3 here is CASSFVQGSRANVLTF. CDR3 nucleotide sequence: TGTGCCAGCAGTTTCGTCCAGGGGTCTAGGGCCAACGTCCTGACTTTC.

This clonotype has ten or more counts. The chain is built from TRBV4-3 and TRBJ1-2, with 7 bases aligning to TRBD1. V lost 1 base to trimming and J lost 4 bases; unmatched junction nucleotides: 0. CDR3 size: 13 residues. Germline CDR1 reads LGHNA; CDR2 reads YSLEER. The CDR3 DNA reads TGCGCCAGCAGCCAAGGACAGGGCTATGGCTACACCTTC. Translating it yields CASSQGQGYGYTF.

In its sample, this clonotype was seen many times. V gene TRBV11-3 combines with J gene TRBJ2-1; D perhaps matches TRBD2 (6 bases). Trimming left V 3 bases short and J 9 bases short, with 12 bases between. The CDR3 runs to 13 residues. The germline V gene encodes CDR1 SGHNT and CDR2 YENEEA. CDR3 in DNA: TGTGCCAGCAGCTTGGAGGGTCGGGGTGAGCAGTTCTTC. Its protein product is CASSLEGRGEQFF.

V is TRBV12-3 or TRBV12-4 and J is TRBJ2-5, with 14 bases that match TRBD2. The trim removed 2 bases at V and 4 bases at J, leaving 12 bases unmatched. The CDR3 length is 19 residues. The CDR3 sequence: CASSLSQGLAGDLTETQYF. In nucleotides, the CDR3 is TGTGCCAGCAGTTTAAGTCAGGGACTAGCGGGGGATTTAACAGAGACCCAGTACTTC.

Ten or more counts support this clonotype. The J gene is TRBJ2-6, the V gene TRBV20-1; 10 nucleotides align to TRBD2. With V trimmed by 0 bases and J by 0 bases, 5 bases remained unmatched. The CDR3 covers 18 residues. Per the germline V gene, CDR1 is DFQATT and CDR2 is SNEGSKA (reference sequence). The CDR3 protein is CSAREGASGSSGANVLTF. The CDR3 nucleotides are TGCAGTGCTAGAGAAGGCGCTAGCGGGAGCTCTGGGGCCAACGTCCTGACTTTC.

This clonotype has a handful of counts. The rearrangement links TRBV28 to TRBJ1-1; 7 nucleotides agree with TRBD1. The CDR3 contains 15 residues. Germline CDR1 is MDHEN and CDR2 is SYDVKM. The J segment lost 6 bases and the V segment lost 6 bases, leaving 13 bases of the junction unmatched. The CDR3 DNA sequence: TGTGCCAGCAGCTCTCTGGCAGGGGGTGAGGCTGAAGCTTTCTTT. It specifies CASSSLAGGEAEAFF.